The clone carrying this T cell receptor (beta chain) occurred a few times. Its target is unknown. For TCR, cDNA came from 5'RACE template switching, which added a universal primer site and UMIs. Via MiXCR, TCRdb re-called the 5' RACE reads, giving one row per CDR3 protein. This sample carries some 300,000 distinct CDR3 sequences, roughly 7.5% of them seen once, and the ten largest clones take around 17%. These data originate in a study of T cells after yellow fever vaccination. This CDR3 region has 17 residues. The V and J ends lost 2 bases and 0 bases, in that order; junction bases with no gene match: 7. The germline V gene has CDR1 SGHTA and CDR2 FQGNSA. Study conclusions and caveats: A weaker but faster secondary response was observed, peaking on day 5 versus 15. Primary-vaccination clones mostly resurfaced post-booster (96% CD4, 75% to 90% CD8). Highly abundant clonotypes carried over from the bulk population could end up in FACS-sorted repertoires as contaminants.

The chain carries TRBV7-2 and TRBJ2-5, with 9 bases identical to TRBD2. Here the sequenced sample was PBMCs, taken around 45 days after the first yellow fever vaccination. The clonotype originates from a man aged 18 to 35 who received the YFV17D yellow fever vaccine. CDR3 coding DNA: TGTGCCAGCAGCTTAACTCCTAGCGGGGCGTACCAAGAGACCCAGTACTTC. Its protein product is CASSLTPSGAYQETQYF.